This T cell receptor beta chain was profiled in a study of monozygotic twins with inflammatory bowel disease. There were around 3.5 ug of total RNA used for each TCR library. TCRdb re-called the 5' RACE reads; one entry per CDR3 protein, DNA not given. In total, the table holds around 380,000 distinct CDR3 sequences. Whole-blood total RNA was extracted without T cell sorting. The CDR3 spans 14 residues. The study, taken as a whole, reports: Healthy co-twins had higher TCRbeta inverse Simpson diversity than their IBD twins.

Details on this clonotype: Its target is unknown.

The receptor was derived from a human donor with ulcerative colitis or Crohn's disease, or a healthy co-twin of an affected twin (not recorded which). The J gene is TRBJ1-3, the V gene TRBV12-3 or TRBV12-4. The sample taken for sequencing was blood. The CDR3 spells CASSPVISGNTIYF.